Listed here is a single T cell receptor (beta chain). The sample originates from a study of blood T cell repertoires in COVID-19. At the level of the study: Sites across the United States, Italy and Spain contributed samples from acute and convalescent COVID-19. T cells, B-cell-depleted T cells, or PBMCs supplied cDNA or gDNA.

The CDR3 is made up of 15 amino acids. V gave up 7 bases and J gave up 9 bases, with 19 bases separating them. Germline lookup yields CDR1 MNHEY and CDR2 SVGAGI. As originally analysed: Amplification of reference gene primers provided the estimated nucleated cell counts. The assay was immunoSEQ multiplex PCR, and TCRdb's table has in-frame clones only and misses some. V and J calls and clone size are given by that table; D and trimming were obtained from the DNA. This sample has 270,000 or so clones, with about 76% found just once. Sequencing input: peripheral blood. This chain uses TRBV6-5 with TRBJ1-6, with D possibly matching TRBD1 (5 bases). This sequence originates from an older woman with active or convalescent COVID-19. The DNA of the CDR3 is TGTGCCAGCAACCCCATCCAGGGAATGGGTTCACCCCTCCACTTT. Protein sequence: CASNPIQGMGSPLHF.